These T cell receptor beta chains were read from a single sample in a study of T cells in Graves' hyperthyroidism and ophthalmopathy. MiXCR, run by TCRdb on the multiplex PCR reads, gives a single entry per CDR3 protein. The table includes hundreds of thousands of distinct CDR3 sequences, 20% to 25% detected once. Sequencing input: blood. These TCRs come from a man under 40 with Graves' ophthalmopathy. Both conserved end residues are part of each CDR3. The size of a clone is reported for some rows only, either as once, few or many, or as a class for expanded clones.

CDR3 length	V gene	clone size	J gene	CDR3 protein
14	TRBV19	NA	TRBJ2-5	CASSMLWGGETQYF
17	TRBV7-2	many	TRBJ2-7	CASSLGGLAGGSNEQYF
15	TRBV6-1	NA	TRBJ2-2	CASSNTGSYTGELFF
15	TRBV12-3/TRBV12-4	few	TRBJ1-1	CASSLLSGPEVGAFF
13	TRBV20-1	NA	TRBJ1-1	CSAPNGVNTEAFF
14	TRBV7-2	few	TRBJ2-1	CASSSRDLENEQFF
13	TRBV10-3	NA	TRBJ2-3	CAISWDNEDTQYF
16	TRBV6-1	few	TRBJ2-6	CASRQAYKSGANVLTF
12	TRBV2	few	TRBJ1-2	CASKRENYGYTF
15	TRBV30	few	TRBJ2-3	CAWNSGLAGSGTQYF
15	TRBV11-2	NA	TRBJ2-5	CASSLVAGGWETQYF
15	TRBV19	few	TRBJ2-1	CASSILASGYNEQFF
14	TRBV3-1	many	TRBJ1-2	CASSQDAEGYGYTF
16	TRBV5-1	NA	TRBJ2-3	CASSSRTVMSTDTQYF
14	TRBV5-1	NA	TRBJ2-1	CASSRAGGANEQFF
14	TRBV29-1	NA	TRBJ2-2	CSVGRQTNTGELFF
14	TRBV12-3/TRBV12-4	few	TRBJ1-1	CATTGRGRGTEAFF
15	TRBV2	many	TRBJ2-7	CASSETWGNPYEQYF
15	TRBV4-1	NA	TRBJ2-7	CASSQGGSITYEQYF
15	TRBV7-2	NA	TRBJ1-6	CASSSWTGAGSPLHF
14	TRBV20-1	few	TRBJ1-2	CSAPTGALAYGYTF
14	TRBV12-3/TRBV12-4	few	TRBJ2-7	CASSFPGAPYEQYF
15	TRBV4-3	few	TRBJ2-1	CASSQVFESRNEQFF
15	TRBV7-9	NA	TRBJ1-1	CASSFRRGGNSEAFF
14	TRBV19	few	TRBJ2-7	CASSFSTGPHEQYF
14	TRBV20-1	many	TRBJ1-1	CSARGRPGATEAFF
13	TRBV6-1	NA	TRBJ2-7	CASSRTATYEQYF
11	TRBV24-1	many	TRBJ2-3	CATSLADTQYF
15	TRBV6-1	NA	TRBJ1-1	CASSEEGAGRTEAFF
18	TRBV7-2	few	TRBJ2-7	CASSLGYPGQGSWYEQYF
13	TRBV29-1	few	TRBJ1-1	CSAEGGWDTEAFF
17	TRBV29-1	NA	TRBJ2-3	CSVEGLAGKGGTDTQYF
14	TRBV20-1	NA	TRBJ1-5	CSARISTSNQPQHF
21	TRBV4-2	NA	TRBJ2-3	CGSSQEFGSSSGASSTDTQYF
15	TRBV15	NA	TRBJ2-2	CATSRDPDGTGELFF
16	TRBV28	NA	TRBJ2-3	CATRAGGGVGADTQYF
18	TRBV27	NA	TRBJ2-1	CASSFRLAGVRGYNEQFF
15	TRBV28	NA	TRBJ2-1	CASSLRREVYNEQFF
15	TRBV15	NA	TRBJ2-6	CATSRDLSGANVLTF
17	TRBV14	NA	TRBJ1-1	CASSQDQKGRTNTEAFF
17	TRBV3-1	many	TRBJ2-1	CASSQDLGTSVYNEQFF
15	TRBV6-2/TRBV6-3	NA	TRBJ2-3	CASSSGTGGSDTQYF
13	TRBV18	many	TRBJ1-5	CASSPGSNQPQHF
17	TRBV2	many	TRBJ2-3	CASSGGPGGAGTDTQYF
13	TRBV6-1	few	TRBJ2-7	CAVSGAIDNEQYF
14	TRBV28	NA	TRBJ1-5	CASSPTGAGQPQHF
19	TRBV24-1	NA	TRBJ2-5	CATSFPGLAGRGGQETQYF
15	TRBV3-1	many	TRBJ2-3	CASSQGRGQRDTQYF
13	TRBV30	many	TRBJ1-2	CAWSPPDNYGYTF
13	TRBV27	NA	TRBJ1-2	CASSFRGEGGYTF
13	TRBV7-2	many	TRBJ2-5	CASSFHDVETQYF
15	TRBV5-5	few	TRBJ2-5	CASSLGGIVAETQYF